The 19 T cell receptor beta chains listed next were all sequenced from one sample in a study of OX40 agonist ivuxolimab in advanced cancers. Only in-frame clones appear in the TCRdb table, and some are missing; sequencing was by immunoSEQ multiplex PCR. The sample has 90,000 to 130,000 clones; around 90% are singletons. The starting material was CD4+ or CD8+ T cells sorted from blood, obtained in a trial of the OX40 agonist ivuxolimab. The receptors originated from an adult with an advanced solid tumor such as melanoma, head and neck, liver or kidney cancer.

In this sample, this clone turned up once. The rearrangement uses TRBV9 and TRBJ1-4, with TRBD1 as a possible D gene (5 bases). The germline CDR1 and CDR2 sequences are SGDLS and YYNGEE. The V gene lost 0 bases and the J gene lost 3 bases, with 9 bases spanning the gap. The CDR3 totals 15 residues. CDR3 coding DNA: TGTGCCAGCAGCGTAGGGGGGACGGCTAATGAAAAACTGTTTTTT. Translated, it gives CASSVGGTANEKLFF.

This chain links TRBV19 with TRBJ1-1; the D gene is possibly TRBD1 (6 bases). The CDR3 covers 14 residues. Germline V lookup: CDR1 LNHDA, CDR2 SQIVND (reference sequence). The V gene lost 5 bases and the J gene lost 1 base, with 11 bases spanning the gap. CDR3 region: CASSYREGNTEAFF. The CDR3 coding sequence is TGTGCCAGTAGTTACAGGGAGGGGAACACTGAAGCTTTCTTT. The variable domain in full, completed from reference TRBV19 and TRBJ1-1, reads DGGITQSPKYLFRKEGQNVTLSCEQNLNHDAMYWYRQDPGQGLRLIYYSQIVNDFQKGDIAEGYSVSREKKESFPLTVTSAQKNPTAFYLCASSYREGNTEAFFGQGTRLTVV.

This clone was counted only a few times. The chain links TRBV6-5 to TRBJ1-2, with D perhaps matching TRBD1 (5 bases). The V gene lost 5 bases and the J gene lost 8 bases, with 12 bases spanning the gap. The germline gives CDR1 MNHEY, CDR2 SVGAGI. The CDR3 has 12 amino acids. Here the CDR3 reads CASSDDSRGYTF. The CDR3 bases are TGTGCCAGCAGTGACGACAGCAGGGGCTACACCTTC.

The chain employs TRBV6-5 and TRBJ2-1, with 11 positions matching TRBD1. Germline V gene lookup returns CDR1 MNHEY and CDR2 SVGAGI. The CDR3 loop spans 14 amino acids. The V segment lost 5 bases and the J segment 7 bases; nucleotides outside the gene matches: 4. The CDR3 spells CASSGRDRGNEQFF. CDR3 nucleotides: TGTGCCAGCAGTGGGCGGGACAGGGGGAATGAGCAGTTCTTC.

The CDR3 loop reads CASSLEQRSSGYTF. CDR3 nucleotides: TGTGCCAGCAGCTTGGAGCAGAGGTCGAGTGGCTACACCTTC. The chain joins TRBV5-5 to TRBJ1-2; D is unclear. V lost 0 bases and J 7 bases, leaving 13 bases between the germline ends. Germline lookup yields CDR1 SGHKS and CDR2 YYEKEE (reference sequence). The CDR3 covers 14 residues.

The chain is built from TRBV19 and TRBJ1-5; weak D call: TRBD1 (6 bases). The CDR3 runs to 16 residues. The V and J ends lost 3 bases and 2 bases respectively, with 14 bases between them. The germline CDR1 and CDR2 sequences are LNHDA and SQIVND (reference sequence). The CDR3 DNA reads TGTGCCAGTAGTATTTGGGGGGGCACGGGCAATCAGCCCCAGCATTTT. As protein: CASSIWGGTGNQPQHF.

The chain carries TRBV14 and TRBJ1-6, with D hard to call. From germline, CDR1 is SGHDN and CDR2 FVKESK. V dropped 1 base and J dropped 4 bases, with 2 bases sitting between them. The CDR3 sequence is 13 residues long. CDR3 residues: CASSQGYNSPLHF. In DNA, the CDR3 is TGTGCCAGCAGCCAAGGGTATAATTCACCCCTCCACTTT.

The chain employs TRBV19 and TRBJ1-3; 9 nucleotides line up with TRBD1. V trimming: 5 bases; J trimming: 2 bases; junction bases outside the gene matches: 4. Per germline, CDR1 LNHDA and CDR2 SQIVND (reference sequence). The CDR3 consists of 15 residues. CDR3 sequence reads: CASSVQGATGNTIYF. In nucleotides, the CDR3 is TGTGCCAGTAGTGTACAGGGGGCGACTGGAAACACCATATATTTT.

This clone was detected only once. This chain links TRBV6-5 with TRBJ1-4; D call uncertain. The CDR3 runs to 13 residues. V lost 10 bases, J lost 2 bases, and 11 bases lay in between. CDR1 and CDR2 (germline): MNHEY, SVGAGI. CDR3 loop: CATSLATNEKLFF. CDR3 DNA sequence: TGTGCCACCTCCCTGGCGACTAATGAAAAACTGTTTTTT.

In this sample, this clone turned up once. The chain joins TRBV7-8 to TRBJ2-1, with TRBD2 matching over 7 bases. Germline CDR1 and CDR2: SGHVS and FQNEAQ. V lost 8 bases and J lost 0; bases outside the gene matches: 16. This CDR3 has 18 residues. The CDR3: CASRGEGHVDYSYNEQFF. The CDR3 DNA reads as TGTGCCAGCCGTGGGGAGGGCCACGTCGACTACTCCTACAATGAGCAGTTCTTC.

The chain recombines TRBV29-1 with TRBJ2-5; 7 bases match TRBD2. Germline-derived CDR1 and CDR2 are SQVTM and ANQGSEA. This CDR3 comprises 16 residues. The V gene end was trimmed by 4 bases and the J gene end by 4 bases; junction bases not matched to a gene: 15. CDR3 protein: CSVATPPGRGRETQYF. CDR3 DNA: TGCAGCGTTGCCACCCCCCCGGGGAGGGGTCGAGAGACCCAGTACTTC.

V is TRBV15 and J is TRBJ2-1; tentative D call: TRBD1 (5 bases). CDR1 is LNHNV, CDR2 YYDKDF, per germline (reference sequence). The CDR3 covers 14 residues. Between the trimmed V and J ends, which lost 1 base and 2 bases, there was a span of 6 bases. CDR3 DNA sequence: TGTGCCACCAGCAGAGGGGGCCCCTACAATGAGCAGTTCTTC. Its translation: CATSRGGPYNEQFF.

This clone was found once. The J gene is TRBJ1-1, the V gene TRBV18, with D hard to call. Deletions cut 0 bases from V and 1 base from J, with 9 bases between. This CDR3 has 15 residues. Germline V gene lookup returns CDR1 KGHSH and CDR2 LQKENI. In DNA, the CDR3 is TGTGCCAGCTCACCACCGTTCATTTCGAACACTGAAGCTTTCTTT. Its translation: CASSPPFISNTEAFF.

This chain joins TRBV9 and TRBJ1-3; D not resolved. Per the germline V gene, CDR1 is SGDLS and CDR2 is YYNGEE. This CDR3 is built from 16 residues. Trimming removed 1 base at V and 0 bases at J, with 11 bases between. This CDR3 is CASSVTVGSSGNTIYF. CDR3 DNA: TGTGCCAGCAGCGTAACCGTGGGCAGCTCTGGAAACACCATATATTTT.

The rearrangement uses TRBV5-4 and TRBJ1-2, with D possibly TRBD1 on 6 matching bases. Looked up from germline, CDR1 is SGHNT and CDR2 is YYREEE (reference sequence). The V end lost 1 base, the J end lost 2 bases, and 12 bases lay between the germline ends. The length of the CDR3 is 15 residues. CDR3 residues: CASSLPGELNYGYTF. DNA of the CDR3: TGTGCCAGCAGCTTGCCAGGGGAGTTGAACTATGGCTACACCTTC.

The rearrangement links TRBV6-1 to TRBJ1-6, with D maybe TRBD1 (5 bases). Trimming shortened V by 6 bases and J by 8 bases, and 14 bases separated the two germline ends. Germline CDR1 MNHNS, CDR2 SASEGT. This CDR3 is 14 amino acids long. CDR3 sequence: CASRVIGGDSPLHF. The CDR3, as DNA: TGTGCCAGCAGGGTGATTGGGGGGGATTCACCCCTCCACTTT.

The rearrangement links TRBV6-5 to TRBJ1-4; 8 bases align to TRBD1. CDR3 length: 13 amino acids. CDR1 MNHEY and CDR2 SVGAGI come from the germline V gene. Trimming cost V 6 bases and J 5 bases; bases outside gene matches: 2. This CDR3 is CASSRTGNEKLFF. CDR3 DNA: TGTGCCAGCAGCCGGACAGGGAATGAAAAACTGTTTTTT.

The gene calls are TRBV30 and TRBJ1-1; 11 bases map to TRBD1. Germline V gives CDR1 GTSNPN, CDR2 SVGIG (reference sequence). Trimming at V came to 3 bases and at J to 6 bases, leaving 3 bases not matched to a gene. The CDR3 runs to 13 residues. The CDR3 nucleotides are TGTGCCTGGAGGGGACAGGGGGTCCCTGAAGCTTTCTTT. It encodes CAWRGQGVPEAFF.

The rearrangement joins TRBV10-1 to TRBJ1-5; possibly TRBD1 for D (6 bases). The CDR3 loop spans 15 amino acids. Germline CDR1 is WNHNN and CDR2 is SYGVQD (reference sequence). V shed 0 bases and J shed 4 bases, with 10 bases lying between them. CDR3 sequence: CASSESTRGNQPQHF. The DNA for the CDR3 is TGCGCCAGCAGTGAGTCTACCAGGGGAAATCAGCCCCAGCATTTT.